Below are 29 T cell receptor beta chains sequenced from a single sample in a study of beta chain features in type 1 diabetes (dated by TCRdb to 2016 to 2019). The method was the immunoSEQ multiplex PCR assay. The entire amount of isolated RNA was reverse transcribed using the High Capacity cDNA Reverse Transcription Kit, so the sequenced TCRB transcripts were expressed ones. TCRdb took over this immuneACCESS table, retaining in-frame rearrangements with V and J assigned. Such tables are incomplete; in checked studies, under half of the missing clones stem from an unresolved V gene, and the remainder is unexplained. The sample table records 300,000 to 450,000 clones; around 20% of these occur just once. The ten top clones hold around 0.045% of the sample. Sequencing was carried out using naive CD4+ T cells from blood. In light of the paper, this sample's cell subset or site label describes: true naive CD4+ T cells. Source of these receptors: a woman under 30 in good health.

This clone was seen more than once but under ten times. The chain recombines TRBV14 with TRBJ2-6; 9 bases are a match to TRBD1. Looked up from germline, CDR1 is SGHDN and CDR2 is FVKESK. The V gene end was trimmed by 4 bases and the J gene end by 4 bases; junction bases not matched to a gene: 11. This CDR3 has 18 residues. The CDR3 DNA reads as TGTGCCAGCAGCCGAACTGGATGGACAGGGGAAGGGGCCAACGTCCTGACTTTC. It encodes CASSRTGWTGEGANVLTF.

A few counts support this clone. This chain uses TRBV2 with TRBJ1-6; D is unresolved. Trimming pared 7 bases from V and 5 bases from J, leaving 9 bases between. Germline V gene lookup returns CDR1 SNHLY and CDR2 FYNNEI. This CDR3 is built from 13 residues. CDR3 DNA: TGTGCCAGCACTCGGGAGGATAATTCACCCCTCCACTTT. Translated, it gives CASTREDNSPLHF.

This clone has just a few counts. The V and J genes are TRBV7-9 and TRBJ1-1; no firm D call. Germline V gene data show CDR1 as SEHNR and CDR2 as FQNEAQ (reference sequence). Trimming cost V 0 bases and J 0 bases, with 8 bases left between them. The CDR3 totals 15 residues. CDR3 protein: CASSLALQLNTEAFF. The CDR3, as DNA: TGTGCCAGCAGCTTAGCGTTACAGTTGAACACTGAAGCTTTCTTT.

A few counts support this clone. This chain uses TRBV18 with TRBJ2-1; D unresolved. The germline V gene has CDR1 KGHSH and CDR2 LQKENI. This CDR3 contains 12 residues. The germline V and J ends were trimmed by 4 bases and 7 bases, with 8 bases remaining between them. CDR3 in DNA: TGTGCCAGCTCACGTGGTACTAATGAGCAGTTCTTC. Its translation is CASSRGTNEQFF. Together with reference TRBV18 and TRBJ2-1, the CDR3 gives the full variable domain: NAGVMQNPRHLVRRRGQEARLRCSPMKGHSHVYWYRQLPEEGLKFMVYLQKENIIDESGMPKERFSAEFPKEGPSILRIQQVVRGDSAAYFCASSRGTNEQFFGPGTRLTVL.

The J gene is TRBJ2-6, the V gene TRBV4-1, with TRBD2 matching over 7 bases. Trimming took 2 bases from V and 0 from J; bases not matched to a gene: 10. This CDR3 comprises 19 residues. In germline, CDR1 is MGHRA, CDR2 YSYEKL. The CDR3 sequence: CASSQRRRGTSSGANVLTF. In DNA, the CDR3 is TGCGCCAGCAGCCAAAGGCGGCGGGGGACCAGCTCTGGGGCCAACGTCCTGACTTTC.

The chain uses TRBV19 and TRBJ1-2; no reliable D call. This CDR3 contains 14 residues. The germline CDR1 and CDR2 sequences are LNHDA and SQIVND (reference sequence). Deletions cut 3 bases from V and 8 bases from J, with 16 bases between. The CDR3: CASSIQGSFGGYTF. DNA for the CDR3: TGTGCCAGTAGTATTCAAGGGAGCTTTGGAGGCTACACCTTC.

The rearrangement uses TRBV15 and TRBJ1-2, with a possible D match to TRBD1 (6 bases). The V end lost 0 bases, the J end lost 7 bases, and 6 bases lay between the germline ends. Germline V gene data show CDR1 as LNHNV and CDR2 as YYDKDF (reference sequence). The CDR3 sequence is 12 residues long. DNA of the CDR3: TGTGCCACCAGCAGAGAAGGGGGTGGCTACACCTTC. Translating it yields CATSREGGGYTF.

This sequence joins TRBV13 and TRBJ2-3; perhaps TRBD2 as D (5 bases). CDR3 size: 16 residues. The V end lost 4 bases, the J end lost 4 bases, and 18 bases lay between the germline ends. Germline CDR1 is PRHDT and CDR2 is FYEKMQ (reference sequence). The CDR3 nucleotides read TGTGCCAGCAGCTCACCAAGTAGACTAATGCCAGATACGCAGTATTTT. It encodes CASSSPSRLMPDTQYF.

The gene calls are TRBV7-9 and TRBJ1-5; D perhaps matches TRBD1 (6 bases). The CDR3 has 17 amino acids. CDR1 and CDR2 from the germline V gene are SEHNR and FQNEAQ (reference sequence). The V and J ends lost 1 base and 1 base respectively, with 14 bases between them. DNA of the CDR3: TGTGCCAGCAGCTTAGGCGGGGGCACAGTAAGCAATCAGCCCCAGCATTTT. Amino acids: CASSLGGGTVSNQPQHF. The entire variable domain, with the rest obtained from reference TRBV7-9 and TRBJ1-5, is as follows: DTGVSQNPRHKITKRGQNVTFRCDPISEHNRLYWYRQTLGQGPEFLTYFQNEAQLEKSRLLSDRFSAERPKGSFSTLEIQRTEQGDSAMYLCASSLGGGTVSNQPQHFGDGTRLSIL.

The CDR3 DNA reads as TGTGCCAGCAGCTTAGATGGGCCGGGACAGGGAAACAATGAGCAGTTCTTC. It translates to CASSLDGPGQGNNEQFF. The rearrangement links TRBV11-3 to TRBJ2-1, with 9 bases lining up with TRBD1. CDR1 SGHNT and CDR2 YENEEA come from the germline V gene. CDR3 length: 17 residues. Trimming removed 0 bases from V and 5 bases from J; junction bases left unmatched: 8.

This clone was counted a few times. This rearrangement joins TRBV5-4 to TRBJ2-3; TRBD2 might be the D (6 bases). The germline V gene has CDR1 SGHNT and CDR2 YYREEE (reference sequence). The V gene lost 4 bases and the J gene lost 5 bases, with 20 bases spanning the gap. The CDR3 consists of 16 residues. The CDR3 loop reads CASSPGGGGNGDTQYF. DNA of the CDR3: TGTGCCAGCAGCCCTGGAGGTGGCGGGAATGGAGATACGCAGTATTTT.

This clone appeared a few times. The J gene is TRBJ2-7, the V gene TRBV5-4; no reliable D call. This CDR3 has 11 amino acids. Germline CDR1 reads SGHNT; CDR2 reads YYREEE (reference sequence). The ends were cut back, 3 bases at V and 6 bases at J, with 7 bases in the middle. The CDR3 spells CASSYNSEQYF. The CDR3 DNA sequence: TGTGCCAGCAGCTATAACAGCGAGCAGTACTTC.

This clone was picked up a small number of times. This chain uses TRBV4-2 with TRBJ2-7, with a possible D match to TRBD2 (5 bases). The germline V and J ends were trimmed by 0 bases and 3 bases, with 12 bases remaining between them. Germline V gives CDR1 LGHNA, CDR2 YNFKEQ. CDR3 length: 15 residues. The CDR3 DNA reads as TGTGCCAGCAGCCAAGATCGCGGACTGCTCTACGAGCAGTACTTC. This translates into CASSQDRGLLYEQYF.

This clone has a handful of counts. This CDR3 reads CASSTWGGSGELFF. The CDR3 DNA follows: TGTGCCAGTAGTACCTGGGGCGGCTCCGGGGAGCTGTTTTTT. The chain links TRBV19 to TRBJ2-2; D is possibly TRBD1 (5 bases). Germline V gene data show CDR1 as LNHDA and CDR2 as SQIVND (reference sequence). V dropped 4 bases and J dropped 6 bases, with 12 bases sitting between them. This CDR3 comprises 14 residues. Variable domain in full (rest from reference TRBV19 and TRBJ2-2): DGGITQSPKYLFRKEGQNVTLSCEQNLNHDAMYWYRQDPGQGLRLIYYSQIVNDFQKGDIAEGYSVSREKKESFPLTVTSAQKNPTAFYLCASSTWGGSGELFFGEGSRLTVL.

The J gene is TRBJ1-1, the V gene TRBV18; the D is unclear. The germline gives CDR1 KGHSH, CDR2 LQKENI. V lost 3 bases and J 5 bases, leaving 16 bases between the germline ends. The CDR3 extends over 15 amino acids. The CDR3 is CASSPQDWAVTEAFF. The CDR3 DNA reads as TGTGCCAGCTCACCCCAGGACTGGGCGGTGACTGAAGCTTTCTTT. The full variable domain, its missing parts supplied by reference TRBV18 and TRBJ1-1, is NAGVMQNPRHLVRRRGQEARLRCSPMKGHSHVYWYRQLPEEGLKFMVYLQKENIIDESGMPKERFSAEFPKEGPSILRIQQVVRGDSAAYFCASSPQDWAVTEAFFGQGTRLTVV.

The chain links TRBV4-1 to TRBJ2-3, with 8 positions matching TRBD2. V shed 2 bases, J shed 3 bases, and the junction held 7 bases outside the gene matches. CDR3 length equals 16 residues. Per germline, CDR1 MGHRA and CDR2 YSYEKL. For the CDR3, the DNA is TGCGCCAGCAGCCAACTCCCGGGGGGGCTTACAGATACGCAGTATTTT. Encoded protein: CASSQLPGGLTDTQYF.

This clone has only a few counts. The chain recombines TRBV4-2 with TRBJ2-1, with a weak D call TRBD2 (5 bases). Germline CDR1 is LGHNA and CDR2 is YNFKEQ. CDR3 size: 15 residues. V was trimmed by 0 bases and J by 2 bases, leaving 8 bases between them. The CDR3 here is CASSQDWRAYNEQFF. In DNA, the CDR3 is TGTGCCAGCAGCCAAGATTGGCGGGCCTACAATGAGCAGTTCTTC.

V usage is TRBV30 and J usage is TRBJ1-4, with 8 bases aligning to TRBD1. This CDR3 has 14 amino acids. With 2 bases clipped from V and 8 bases from J, the junction kept 7 bases outside the gene matches. Per germline, CDR1 GTSNPN and CDR2 SVGIG (reference sequence). The CDR3 is CAWSSTGEGEKLFF. CDR3 nucleotides: TGTGCCTGGAGTTCGACAGGGGAAGGGGAAAAACTGTTTTTT.

Written as DNA, the CDR3 is TGTGCCAGCAGTATCGGGGGGAGAAGCACAGATACGCAGTATTTT. Protein product: CASSIGGRSTDTQYF. V is TRBV9 and J is TRBJ2-3; 7 bases align to TRBD2. The V segment lost 5 bases and the J segment 0 bases; nucleotides outside the gene matches: 6. Germline CDR1 and CDR2: SGDLS and YYNGEE. The CDR3 is 15 amino acids.

The V gene is TRBV7-9, the J gene TRBJ2-2; 7 positions agree with TRBD1. From germline, CDR1 is SEHNR and CDR2 FQNEAQ (reference sequence). V was pared by 7 bases and J by 2 bases, with 7 bases of the junction left unmatched. This CDR3 region has 15 residues. The CDR3 loop reads CASIPYRGNTGELFF. In DNA, the CDR3 is TGTGCCAGCATCCCTTACAGGGGAAACACCGGGGAGCTGTTTTTT.

This clone was recorded a few times. The chain carries TRBV5-4 and TRBJ1-4; TRBD1 agrees at 9 bases. V gave up 3 bases and J gave up 7 bases; unmatched junction bases: 4. The CDR3 contains 14 residues. Germline V gives CDR1 SGHNT, CDR2 YYREEE (reference sequence). CDR3 sequence: CASSSQGAGEKLFF. CDR3 sequence (DNA): TGTGCCAGCAGCTCACAGGGGGCTGGTGAAAAACTGTTTTTT.

This rearrangement joins TRBV5-1 to TRBJ2-5; TRBD2 aligns across 10 bases. V was clipped by 4 bases and J by 5 bases; unmatched bases: 14. CDR3 length equals 17 residues. CDR1 SGHRS and CDR2 YFSETQ come from the germline V gene. CDR3 protein: CASSEAPGSGGAETQYF. The CDR3 coding sequence is TGCGCCAGCAGCGAGGCCCCGGGGAGCGGGGGGGCGGAGACCCAGTACTTC.

On this clone: The same CDR3 also results from other DNA sequences found in this sample. This chain connects TRBV30 to TRBJ1-3, with TRBD1 as a possible D gene (5 bases). Trimming shortened V by 5 bases and J by 1 base, and 6 bases separated the two germline ends. The CDR3 covers 12 residues. CDR1 GTSNPN and CDR2 SVGIG come from the germline V gene (reference sequence). CDR3 coding DNA: TGTGCCTGGGGGGGGTCTGGAAACACCATATATTTT. Translating gives CAWGGSGNTIYF.

This clone has more than one count but fewer than ten. The chain recombines TRBV30 with TRBJ1-2; maybe TRBD1 (5 bases). CDR1 and CDR2 from the germline V gene are GTSNPN and SVGIG (reference sequence). The CDR3 covers 12 residues. Between the trimmed V and J ends, which lost 3 bases and 8 bases, there was a span of 13 bases. The DNA for the CDR3 is TGTGCCTGGAGCGGGGGAAAAGAAGGCTACACCTTC. It translates to CAWSGGKEGYTF.

V and J are TRBV30 and TRBJ2-6, with 7 nucleotides matching TRBD2. CDR3 length equals 14 residues. The junction had 5 bases not matched to a gene; V was cut back by 4 bases and J by 5 bases. Per the germline V gene, CDR1 is GTSNPN and CDR2 is SVGIG (reference sequence). Written as DNA, the CDR3 is TGTGCCTGGACCGGGGGGAGATGGGCCAACGTCCTGACTTTC. It encodes CAWTGGRWANVLTF.

This chain connects TRBV4-1 to TRBJ2-1; D is ambiguous. The CDR3 has 11 residues. The germline V and J ends were trimmed by 6 bases and 4 bases, with 4 bases remaining between them. Germline CDR1 MGHRA, CDR2 YSYEKL. CDR3 amino acids: CASRSYNEQFF. For the CDR3, the DNA is TGCGCCAGCAGATCTTACAATGAGCAGTTCTTC.

The rearrangement uses TRBV14 and TRBJ2-7, with TRBD2 identical over 7 bases. In germline, CDR1 is SGHDN, CDR2 FVKESK. After removal of 6 bases from V and 0 bases from J, the junction contained 2 bases not matched to a gene. This CDR3 has 13 amino acids. The CDR3: CASRPGGSYEQYF. The CDR3 DNA sequence: TGTGCCAGCAGGCCGGGGGGCTCCTACGAGCAGTACTTC. Based on the CDR3 plus reference TRBV14 and TRBJ2-7, the full variable domain is EAGVTQFPSHSVIEKGQTVTLRCDPISGHDNLYWYRRVMGKEIKFLLHFVKESKQDESGMPNNRFLAERTGGTYSTLKVQPAELEDSGVYFCASRPGGSYEQYFGPGTRLTVT.

The chain combines TRBV7-9 with TRBJ2-5; D gene ambiguous. The CDR3 length is 15 residues. V lost 2 bases to trimming and J lost 4 bases, with 14 bases between them. Germline V lookup: CDR1 SEHNR, CDR2 FQNEAQ (reference sequence). The CDR3 protein is CASSLKDWFLETQYF. For the CDR3, the DNA is TGTGCCAGCAGCTTAAAAGACTGGTTTTTAGAGACCCAGTACTTC.

This clone was observed a few times. V and J are TRBV20-1 and TRBJ1-2; D is uncertain. Per the germline V gene, CDR1 is DFQATT and CDR2 is SNEGSKA (reference sequence). There are 11 residues in the CDR3. The V end was cut by 3 bases, the J end by 0 bases, with 2 bases between. CDR3 sequence: CSASTNYGYTF. The CDR3 region has the DNA TGCAGTGCTAGCACTAACTATGGCTACACCTTC.